The 21 T cell receptor beta chains in this list originate from one sample, sequenced in a study of PD-L1 blockade in urothelial cancer. Time point: pretreatment peripheral blood. The data were produced by immunoSEQ multiplex PCR, yet TCRdb's version contains in-frame clones alone and is incomplete. The data hold fewer than 45,000 clones, with nearly 90% observed a single time. The source was PBMCs, collected around atezolizumab (anti-PD-L1) treatment. These receptors were collected from a donor aged 40 or older with urothelial cancer.

The CDR3 here is CASSSPPGQGWNEQYF. CDR3 coding DNA: TGTGCCAGCAGCTCCCCCCCGGGACAGGGGTGGAACGAGCAGTACTTC. The chain combines TRBV11-1 with TRBJ2-7, with 10 bases lining up with TRBD1. There are 16 residues in the CDR3. Germline CDR1 is SGHAT and CDR2 is FQDESV (reference sequence). V was clipped by 4 bases and J by 5 bases; unmatched bases: 11.

V usage is TRBV29-1 and J usage is TRBJ2-7; 14 nucleotides match TRBD2. The CDR3 length is 16 residues. Trimming took 6 bases from V and 3 from J; bases not matched to a gene: 10. Germline CDR1 is SQVTM and CDR2 is ANQGSEA. The CDR3 reads CSVRQGGTSGSYEQYF. The CDR3 nucleotides are TGCAGCGTCCGACAGGGCGGGACTAGCGGGAGCTACGAGCAGTACTTC.

This clone was seen just once. The V and J genes are TRBV7-9 and TRBJ1-3; 7 bases align to TRBD1. The CDR3 has 16 amino acids. V shed 6 bases and J 2 bases; nucleotides not matched to a gene: 10. Germline V CDR1 and CDR2: SEHNR, FQNEAQ (reference sequence). The CDR3: CASRPGQAEPGNTIYF. The CDR3, as DNA: TGTGCCAGCAGACCTGGACAGGCGGAGCCTGGAAACACCATATATTTT.

The chain is built from TRBV5-1 and TRBJ2-2; 12 bases match TRBD2. The CDR3 totals 15 residues. Germline CDR1 reads SGHRS; CDR2 reads YFSETQ. The ends lost 1 base at V and 5 bases at J; junction bases unmatched: 0. The CDR3 here is CASSLLAGGTGELFF. DNA of the CDR3: TGCGCCAGCAGCTTGCTAGCGGGAGGGACCGGGGAGCTGTTTTTT.

The CDR3 loop reads CASTQRRQGRQETQYF. The CDR3 bases are TGTGCCAGCACCCAGAGGCGACAGGGTAGGCAAGAGACCCAGTACTTC. The J gene is TRBJ2-5, the V gene TRBV2; TRBD1 agrees at 7 bases. This CDR3 spans 16 amino acids. The V gene's germline CDR1 is SNHLY and CDR2 FYNNEI. The ends lost 7 bases at V and 2 bases at J; junction bases unmatched: 13.

The genes are TRBV7-2 and TRBJ1-2, with D possibly matching TRBD1 (6 bases). CDR1 and CDR2 (germline): SGHTA, FQGNSA. CDR3 length: 13 amino acids. The V end was cut by 1 base, the J end by 6 bases, with 9 bases between. CDR3 in DNA: TGTGCCAGCAGCTTAGGGAGGACAGATGGCTACACCTTC. Protein: CASSLGRTDGYTF. The full variable domain, with the rest looked up from reference TRBV7-2 and TRBJ1-2, is GAGVSQSPSNKVTEKGKDVELRCDPISGHTALYWYRQSLGQGLEFLIYFQGNSAPDKSGLPSDRFSAERTGGSVSTLTIQRTQQEDSAVYLCASSLGRTDGYTFGSGTRLTVV.

This clone was seen just once. The chain employs TRBV7-2 and TRBJ1-1; D is unresolved. The germline CDR1 and CDR2 sequences are SGHTA and FQGNSA. The V and J ends lost 3 bases and 4 bases respectively, with 12 bases between them. The CDR3 is 14 residues long. The CDR3 DNA reads TGTGCCAGCAGCTTCTCCGGAGGAGTCACTGAAGCTTTCTTT. Translating it yields CASSFSGGVTEAFF.

A single count supports this clone. The rearrangement joins TRBV19 to TRBJ1-2; perhaps TRBD1 as D (5 bases). V was cut by 8 bases and J by 8 bases, with 21 bases left in between. CDR1 and CDR2 (germline): LNHDA, SQIVND (reference sequence). This CDR3 is 14 amino acids long. The DNA of the CDR3 is TGTGCCAGTTTGCCCCCAGGGAAAACCTCCGGCTACACCTTC. Translated: CASLPPGKTSGYTF.

The table lists this clone with a count of one. This chain connects TRBV2 to TRBJ2-6, with TRBD2 as a possible D gene (6 bases). Trimming shortened V by 8 bases and J by 15 bases, and 17 bases separated the two germline ends. From germline, CDR1 is SNHLY and CDR2 FYNNEI. The CDR3 is 12 amino acids. For the CDR3, the DNA is TGTGCCAGCTCTAAAGGCAGGAGGGACCTGACTTTC. Protein: CASSKGRRDLTF. The full variable domain, its missing parts supplied by reference TRBV2 and TRBJ2-6, is EPEVTQTPSHQVTQMGQEVILRCVPISNHLYFYWYRQILGQKVEFLVSFYNNEISEKSEIFDDQFSVERPDGSNFTLKIRSTKLEDSAMYFCASSKGRRDLTFGAGSRLTVL.

The chain has TRBV11-1 and TRBJ2-5; 10 bases map to TRBD2. Germline V gene lookup returns CDR1 SGHAT and CDR2 FQDESV (reference sequence). V lost 4 bases and J lost 5; bases outside the gene matches: 7. This CDR3 has 15 residues. The chain's CDR3 is CASSWSSGSDETQYF. DNA of the CDR3: TGTGCCAGCAGCTGGTCTAGCGGGAGTGATGAGACCCAGTACTTC.

The chain combines TRBV11-1 with TRBJ2-3, with 11 positions matching TRBD2. Germline V gene sequence: CDR1 SGHAT, CDR2 FQDESV (reference sequence). Unmatched junction bases numbered 7, after V lost 6 bases and J lost 2 bases. This CDR3 has 16 residues. The CDR3 bases are TGTGCCAGCAGTTCAGGGACTAGCGGACCCACAGATACGCAGTATTTT. Translated: CASSSGTSGPTDTQYF.

The CDR3 sequence: CASRLGSRTAGGEKLFF. In DNA form, the CDR3 reads TGTGCAAGTCGCTTAGGGAGTCGGACCGCGGGGGGGGAAAAACTGTTTTTT. This chain connects TRBV12-2 to TRBJ1-4. TRBV12-2 constitutes a pseudogene. CDR3 length equals 17 residues.

The chain joins TRBV5-1 to TRBJ2-7; 8 positions match TRBD2. This CDR3 comprises 14 residues. The germline V gene encodes CDR1 SGHRS and CDR2 YFSETQ. V shed 4 bases and J 2 bases; nucleotides not matched to a gene: 5. CDR3: CASSPGLVPYEQYF. The CDR3 DNA follows: TGCGCCAGCAGCCCGGGACTAGTTCCCTACGAGCAGTACTTC.

This chain connects TRBV27 to TRBJ1-5; a possible D gene is TRBD1 (6 bases). Deletions cut 6 bases from V and 1 base from J, with 13 bases between. The germline V gene has CDR1 MNHEY and CDR2 SMNVEV (reference sequence). This CDR3 has 15 amino acids. The CDR3 region has the DNA TGTGCCAGCAGCGACAGGACAGCAAGCAATCAGCCCCAGCATTTT. Encoded protein: CASSDRTASNQPQHF.

In this sample, this clone turned up a few times. The rearrangement joins TRBV7-3 to TRBJ1-1; tentative D call: TRBD1 (6 bases). Trimming pared 2 bases from V and 1 base from J, leaving 8 bases between. CDR3 length: 14 residues. CDR1 and CDR2 (germline): SGHTA, FQGTGA. CDR3 sequence (DNA): TGTGCCAGCAGCTTATCAGGGGCGAACACTGAAGCTTTCTTT. It encodes CASSLSGANTEAFF.

This rearrangement joins TRBV27 to TRBJ2-1; 11 nucleotides agree with TRBD2. J gave up 9 bases and V 1 base, and 8 bases lay outside the gene matches. The germline gives CDR1 MNHEY, CDR2 SMNVEV (reference sequence). The CDR3 totals 16 residues. The CDR3 DNA is TGTGCCAGCAGTTTATTGGTAGCGGGAGGGCCGGGTGAGCAGTTCTTC. Amino acids: CASSLLVAGGPGEQFF.

The V call is TRBV4-2, the J call TRBJ2-3, with 7 bases identical to TRBD2. J was trimmed by 3 bases and V by 5 bases; bases with no gene match: 11. Germline CDR1 LGHNA, CDR2 YNFKEQ. This CDR3 has 16 amino acids. CDR3 sequence reads: CASSNQAGVGTDTQYF. CDR3 nucleotides: TGTGCCAGCAGCAACCAGGCGGGAGTGGGAACAGATACGCAGTATTTT.

The J gene is TRBJ1-1, the V gene TRBV5-1; maybe TRBD1 (6 bases). The germline gives CDR1 SGHRS, CDR2 YFSETQ. The CDR3 spans 16 residues. Trimming took off 5 bases at V and 4 bases at J, with 21 bases between the two ends. CDR3 DNA sequence: TGCGCCAGCAGACAGCGGGGGGACACCCACCGCACTGAAGCTTTCTTT. It is translated as CASRQRGDTHRTEAFF.

V is TRBV30 and J is TRBJ2-1, with 8 bases identical to TRBD2. This CDR3 has 13 amino acids. V was pared by 4 bases and J by 9 bases, with 8 bases of the junction left unmatched. Germline CDR1 reads GTSNPN; CDR2 reads SVGIG (reference sequence). CDR3 protein: CAWNREGLSEQFF. The CDR3 nucleotides read TGTGCCTGGAACCGGGAGGGCCTGAGTGAGCAGTTCTTC.

The chain carries TRBV4-1 and TRBJ2-5; TRBD2 matches at 8 bases. The germline V gene encodes CDR1 MGHRA and CDR2 YSYEKL. Trimming removed 4 bases from V and 0 bases from J; junction bases left unmatched: 7. The CDR3 is 16 amino acids. The CDR3 region has the DNA TGCGCCAGCAGCCCCCCCCTAGCGGGCGACCAAGAGACCCAGTACTTC. Its translation: CASSPPLAGDQETQYF.

This clone was seen more than once but under ten times. This chain uses TRBV28 with TRBJ1-4; D is ambiguous. Germline CDR1 and CDR2: MDHEN and SYDVKM. This CDR3 has 15 residues. V was shortened by 8 bases and J by 6 bases, with 19 bases between the two germline ends. This CDR3 reads CASATPQDGHEKLFF. Written as DNA, the CDR3 is TGTGCCAGCGCCACTCCCCAGGATGGGCATGAAAAACTGTTTTTT.